The next 19 T cell receptor beta chains were all read from a single sample in a study of blood T cell repertoires in COVID-19. Sequencing used immunoSEQ multiplex PCR; TCRdb keeps in-frame clones, though not all of them. The sample has a few hundred thousand clones; around 87% are singletons. The material sequenced was PBMCs or T cells enriched from blood (not recorded which). The origin of the receptors is a woman aged 40 to 49 who had recovered from COVID-19.

This sequence joins TRBV3-1 (or the pseudogene TRBV3-2) and TRBJ2-1; 9 nucleotides agree with TRBD2. Germline CDR1 and CDR2: LGHDT and YNNKEL (reference sequence). V lost 4 bases, J lost 2 bases, and 12 bases stayed unmatched. The CDR3 consists of 18 residues. The DNA for the CDR3 is TGTGCCAGCAGCCCCTCCCCCACCAGACTAGCGGCCTACAATGAGCAGTTCTTC. Translated: CASSPSPTRLAAYNEQFF.

J is TRBJ1-2 and V is TRBV7-2; D not certain. Trimming removed 5 bases at V and 4 bases at J, with 14 bases between. From germline, CDR1 is SGHTA and CDR2 FQGNSA. The CDR3 is 14 residues long. Written as DNA, the CDR3 is TGTGCCAGCAGCGAGGCGGGGTGGTCCTATGGCTACACCTTC. Amino acids: CASSEAGWSYGYTF.

The chain joins TRBV7-9 to TRBJ1-1; D unclear. The CDR3 sequence is 13 residues long. Trimming stripped 3 bases from V and 7 bases from J, with 12 bases between. Germline V gene lookup returns CDR1 SEHNR and CDR2 FQNEAQ (reference sequence). CDR3 in amino acids: CASSLGGSGEAFF. CDR3 DNA sequence: TGTGCCAGCAGCTTGGGAGGGTCGGGTGAAGCTTTCTTT.

V is TRBV19 and J is TRBJ2-1; maybe TRBD1 (6 bases). Germline CDR1 reads LNHDA; CDR2 reads SQIVND (reference sequence). Trimming cost V 6 bases and J 1 base, with 16 bases left between them. CDR3 length: 16 residues. The CDR3 loop is CASRPGVFLSYNEQFF. Here the CDR3 DNA reads TGTGCCAGTAGGCCAGGGGTTTTTTTGTCCTACAATGAGCAGTTCTTC.

The chain has TRBV7-2 and TRBJ1-6; 11 bases are a match to TRBD1. V lost 3 bases and J lost 9; bases outside the gene matches: 1. Germline V gives CDR1 SGHTA, CDR2 FQGNSA. This CDR3 has 14 amino acids. In DNA form, the CDR3 reads TGTGCCAGCAGCTTCGGACAGGGGGCTTCACCCCTCCACTTT. Translated, it gives CASSFGQGASPLHF.

The chain has TRBV6-5 and TRBJ1-6; D call uncertain. Germline CDR1 is MNHEY and CDR2 is SVGAGI. This CDR3 is built from 16 residues. V lost 0 bases to trimming and J lost 9 bases, with 15 bases between them. CDR3 region: CASSYSNPSEGSPLHF. The CDR3 DNA follows: TGTGCCAGCAGTTACTCGAATCCGTCGGAGGGTTCACCCCTCCACTTT.

V is TRBV4-3 and J is TRBJ2-7; 7 nucleotides match TRBD2. Germline V CDR1 and CDR2: LGHNA, YSLEER. The CDR3 length is 14 residues. With 0 bases clipped from V and 4 bases from J, the junction kept 3 bases outside the gene matches. The CDR3 here is CASSQDERGYEQYF. The CDR3 DNA is TGCGCCAGCAGCCAAGACGAGCGGGGTTACGAGCAGTACTTC.

This chain links TRBV6-5 with TRBJ2-1, with D possibly matching TRBD2 (7 bases). Trimming removed 6 bases from V and 15 bases from J, with 18 bases in between. This CDR3 spans 12 amino acids. From germline, CDR1 is MNHEY and CDR2 SVGAGI. CDR3 residues: CASSAGLGGGFF. DNA for the CDR3: TGTGCCAGCAGCGCCGGACTAGGAGGGGGGTTCTTC.

V usage is TRBV7-2 and J usage is TRBJ2-2; D remains unclear. Trimming took 0 bases from V and 1 from J, leaving 9 bases between them. Germline-derived CDR1 and CDR2 are SGHTA and FQGNSA. The CDR3 covers 16 residues. The CDR3 sequence: CASSLAEPRNTGELFF. CDR3 bases: TGTGCCAGCAGCTTAGCGGAGCCCAGGAACACCGGGGAGCTGTTTTTT.

V and J are TRBV18 and TRBJ1-5; D might be TRBD1 (5 bases). Germline V gives CDR1 KGHSH, CDR2 LQKENI. V lost 3 bases, J lost 1 base, and 13 bases lay in between. The CDR3 extends over 16 amino acids. CDR3 residues: CASSPKDSLSNQPQHF. Here the CDR3 DNA reads TGTGCCAGCTCACCCAAAGACAGCCTCAGCAATCAGCCCCAGCATTTT.

The gene calls are TRBV9 and TRBJ2-1; D remains unclear. Between the trimmed V and J ends, which lost 2 bases and 8 bases, there was a span of 11 bases. The germline gives CDR1 SGDLS, CDR2 YYNGEE. The CDR3 contains 13 residues. The CDR3 DNA follows: TGTGCCAGCAGCGTTCTGCTACTGGATGAGCAGTTCTTC. It translates to CASSVLLLDEQFF. Full variable domain (outside the CDR3, taken from reference TRBV9 and TRBJ2-1): DSGVTQTPKHLITATGQRVTLRCSPRSGDLSVYWYQQSLDQGLQFLIQYYNGEERAKGNILERFSAQQFPDLHSELNLSSLELGDSALYFCASSVLLLDEQFFGPGTRLTVL.

The chain combines TRBV19 with TRBJ2-4; D not resolved. The CDR3 length is 15 residues. Between the trimmed V and J ends, which lost 1 base and 10 bases, there was a span of 17 bases. Germline V gene sequence: CDR1 LNHDA, CDR2 SQIVND (reference sequence). The CDR3 coding sequence is TGTGCCAGTAGTATAGGCCTAGGCGGCGATGTTATTCAGTACTTC. Its protein product is CASSIGLGGDVIQYF. The full variable domain, completed using reference TRBV19 and TRBJ2-4, is DGGITQSPKYLFRKEGQNVTLSCEQNLNHDAMYWYRQDPGQGLRLIYYSQIVNDFQKGDIAEGYSVSREKKESFPLTVTSAQKNPTAFYLCASSIGLGGDVIQYFGAGTRLSVL.

Of note for this clone: The identical CDR3 is also encoded by other nucleotide sequences in the sample. This chain joins TRBV7-6 and TRBJ2-7; 10 bases fit TRBD1. The CDR3 sequence is 14 residues long. CDR1 is SGHVS, CDR2 FNYEAQ, per germline. V was pared by 4 bases and J by 3 bases, with 3 bases of the junction left unmatched. DNA of the CDR3: TGTGCCAGCAGCTCTGGACAGGGGGACTACGAGCAGTACTTC. Amino acid sequence: CASSSGQGDYEQYF.

Note on this clone: The same CDR3 arises from other DNA sequences in this sample as well. CDR3 region: CASSPGLAGGTGELFF. In DNA, the CDR3 is TGTGCCAGCAGCCCGGGACTAGCGGGAGGCACCGGGGAGCTGTTTTTT. The chain has TRBV7-8 and TRBJ2-2; 15 bases line up with TRBD2. The CDR3 has 16 residues. V lost 5 bases and J lost 4; bases outside the gene matches: 2. Germline CDR1 reads SGHVS; CDR2 reads FQNEAQ.

The DNA of the CDR3 is TGTGCCAGCAGTTTGGGGCATGGCTACACCTTC. It translates to CASSLGHGYTF. This sequence joins TRBV12-3 or TRBV12-4 and TRBJ1-2; perhaps TRBD1 as D (5 bases). CDR3 size: 11 residues. Trimming cost V 3 bases and J 6 bases, with 5 bases left between them.

The chain is built from TRBV5-1 and TRBJ1-4; unclear D gene. This CDR3 has 15 residues. The V end was cut by 4 bases, the J end by 5 bases, with 15 bases between. The germline CDR1 and CDR2 sequences are SGHRS and YFSETQ. Here the CDR3 reads CASSNGRTANEKLFF. In nucleotides, the CDR3 is TGCGCCAGCAGCAACGGACGGACTGCCAATGAAAAACTGTTTTTT.

The gene calls are TRBV5-6 and TRBJ1-2; 7 positions agree with TRBD1. CDR3 length: 14 amino acids. Per the germline V gene, CDR1 is SGHDT and CDR2 is YYEEEE. J was trimmed by 11 bases and V by 0 bases; bases with no gene match: 10. This CDR3 reads CASSLALTGMGYTF. The CDR3 DNA follows: TGTGCCAGCAGCTTGGCGTTGACAGGGATGGGATACACCTTC.

The rearrangement joins TRBV19 to TRBJ2-3; D not certain. Germline V gives CDR1 LNHDA, CDR2 SQIVND (reference sequence). The CDR3 totals 14 residues. Trimming cost V 3 bases and J 2 bases, with 9 bases left between them. CDR3 sequence (DNA): TGTGCCAGTAGTATGGGCCAGCACACAGATACGCAGTATTTT. It codes for CASSMGQHTDTQYF.

This clone was found once. The chain links TRBV2 to TRBJ2-7, with 8 bases lining up with TRBD2. V lost 5 bases, J lost 5 bases, and 5 bases stayed unmatched. CDR1 and CDR2 from the germline V gene are SNHLY and FYNNEI. The CDR3 sequence is 13 residues long. The CDR3 loop is CASSRGLANEQYF. The CDR3 region has the DNA TGTGCCAGCAGTCGCGGACTAGCTAACGAGCAGTACTTC.